This is a list of T cell receptor beta chains from one sample in a study of blood T cell repertoires in COVID-19. Sequenced by immunoSEQ multiplex PCR; TCRdb stores in-frame clones only, minus some. The repertoire holds around 230,000 clones, with around four fifths as singletons. What was sequenced was peripheral blood. Receptor source: a woman between 65 and 79 years old with active or convalescent COVID-19. Each CDR3 is given with its conserved first and last residue. The D gene is left open where the match is weak. Expanded clones get a size class; other rows say once, few or many, or leave the size out.

cdr3_nt: TGTGCCAGCAGTCCCGCATTCAGGGGCCCTTATGGCTACACCTTC
cdr3_aa: CASSPAFRGPYGYTF
cdr3_length: 15
clone_size: .
j_call: TRBJ1-2
v_call: TRBV27
d_call: .

cdr3_nt: TGTGCCGGTCACCCGGGACTAGAGGGCAATGAGCAGTTCTTC
cdr3_aa: CAGHPGLEGNEQFF
cdr3_length: 14
clone_size: .
j_call: TRBJ2-1
v_call: TRBV2
d_call: TRBD2

cdr3_nt: TGTGCCAGCAGCCGGTCGGGGACAGGGGGCATCTACGAGCAGTACTTC
cdr3_aa: CASSRSGTGGIYEQYF
cdr3_length: 16
clone_size: .
j_call: TRBJ2-7
v_call: TRBV3-1/TRBV3-2
d_call: TRBD1

cdr3_nt: TGTGCCAGCAGCCCCCGGAGTTCACCCCTCCACTTT
cdr3_aa: CASSPRSSPLHF
cdr3_length: 12
clone_size: .
j_call: TRBJ1-6
v_call: TRBV3-1/TRBV3-2
d_call: .

cdr3_nt: TGTGCCAGCAGCTCAGGGGGCTCTCAAGAGACCCAGTACTTC
cdr3_aa: CASSSGGSQETQYF
cdr3_length: 14
clone_size: .
j_call: TRBJ2-5
v_call: TRBV5-4
d_call: TRBD1

cdr3_nt: TGTGCCAGCAGTTTGGGGCTAAGCGGGGCCAACGTCCTGACTTTC
cdr3_aa: CASSLGLSGANVLTF
cdr3_length: 15
clone_size: .
j_call: TRBJ2-6
v_call: TRBV6-6
d_call: .

cdr3_nt: TGTGCCAGCAGCCTGCAGGGGGCCGGTGAAAAACTGTTTTTT
cdr3_aa: CASSLQGAGEKLFF
cdr3_length: 14
clone_size: .
j_call: TRBJ1-4
v_call: TRBV7-9
d_call: TRBD1

cdr3_nt: TGTGCCAGCAGCCCTCAAAGAGATCAGCCCCAGCATTTT
cdr3_aa: CASSPQRDQPQHF
cdr3_length: 13
clone_size: .
j_call: TRBJ1-5
v_call: TRBV7-6
d_call: .

cdr3_nt: TGTGCCTGGAGTGTAGGGGCTGGAGCTTTCTTT
cdr3_aa: CAWSVGAGAFF
cdr3_length: 11
clone_size: .
j_call: TRBJ1-1
v_call: TRBV30
d_call: .

cdr3_nt: TGTGCCAGCAGTGAAACCCCAGTCTCCTACGAGCAGTACTTC
cdr3_aa: CASSETPVSYEQYF
cdr3_length: 14
clone_size: .
j_call: TRBJ2-7
v_call: TRBV6-1
d_call: .

cdr3_nt: TGTGCCAGCAGCGCCTACAGGGGGCCGGGAGAAAAACTGTTTTTT
cdr3_aa: CASSAYRGPGEKLFF
cdr3_length: 15
clone_size: .
j_call: TRBJ1-4
v_call: TRBV9
d_call: TRBD1

cdr3_nt: TGTGCCAGTAGTATCTTAGGGTGGGGCAGGGCGTCGTCTGGAAACACCATATATTTT
cdr3_aa: CASSILGWGRASSGNTIYF
cdr3_length: 19
clone_size: .
j_call: TRBJ1-3
v_call: TRBV19
d_call: .

cdr3_nt: TGTGCCAGTAGTATGGGACTAGGCAATGAGCAGTTCTTC
cdr3_aa: CASSMGLGNEQFF
cdr3_length: 13
clone_size: .
j_call: TRBJ2-1
v_call: TRBV19
d_call: TRBD2

cdr3_nt: TGTGCCAGTACCAATCCCGGGACAGGGGGCAATCAGCCCCAGCATTTT
cdr3_aa: CASTNPGTGGNQPQHF
cdr3_length: 16
clone_size: few
j_call: TRBJ1-5
v_call: TRBV19
d_call: TRBD1

cdr3_nt: TGTGCCAGCAGTTCCCCTCAGAAAGCTTTCTTT
cdr3_aa: CASSSPQKAFF
cdr3_length: 11
clone_size: .
j_call: TRBJ1-1
v_call: TRBV6-5
d_call: .

cdr3_nt: TGTGCCAGTAGTATTAGACAGGGTAGTGGCTACACCTTC
cdr3_aa: CASSIRQGSGYTF
cdr3_length: 13
clone_size: .
j_call: TRBJ1-2
v_call: TRBV19
d_call: TRBD1

cdr3_nt: TGTGCCAGCTCTTCCTATATACTTATTGAAGCTTTCTTT
cdr3_aa: CASSSYILIEAFF
cdr3_length: 13
clone_size: .
j_call: TRBJ1-1
v_call: TRBV12-3/TRBV12-4
d_call: .

cdr3_nt: TGTGCCAGCAGCCACACACAACAGGGGCCGTTTGAAGCTTTCTTT
cdr3_aa: CASSHTQQGPFEAFF
cdr3_length: 15
clone_size: .
j_call: TRBJ1-1
v_call: TRBV5-8
d_call: TRBD1